This record covers a single T cell receptor (beta chain). The data derive from a study of blood T cell repertoires in COVID-19. Turning to the study itself: Material from acute and convalescent COVID-19 was sourced from the United States, Italy and Spain. PBMCs, B-cell-depleted T cells, or T cells were the source of the cDNA or gDNA that made up the material.

How the authors handled the data: Estimates of nucleated cell counts were drawn from the amplification of reference gene primers. TCRdb keeps only in-frame clones here, not all; method: immunoSEQ multiplex PCR. The DNA gave D and trimming, while V, J and clone size come from that table. The data show 350,000 to 450,000 clones, with 85% seen just once and 3% to 4.5% held by the top ten. This CDR3 has 16 amino acids. The trim removed 6 bases at V and 3 bases at J, leaving 8 bases unmatched. In germline, CDR1 is MDHEN, CDR2 SYDVKM. The source of this sequence is a woman younger than 30 with acute or convalescent COVID-19. The genes are TRBV28 and TRBJ1-4; 9 positions match TRBD1. The specimen sequenced was peripheral blood. The CDR3 DNA reads as TGTGCCAGCAGCCCTCACAGGGGGCCGGCTAATGAAAAACTGTTTTTT. The encoded protein is CASSPHRGPANEKLFF.